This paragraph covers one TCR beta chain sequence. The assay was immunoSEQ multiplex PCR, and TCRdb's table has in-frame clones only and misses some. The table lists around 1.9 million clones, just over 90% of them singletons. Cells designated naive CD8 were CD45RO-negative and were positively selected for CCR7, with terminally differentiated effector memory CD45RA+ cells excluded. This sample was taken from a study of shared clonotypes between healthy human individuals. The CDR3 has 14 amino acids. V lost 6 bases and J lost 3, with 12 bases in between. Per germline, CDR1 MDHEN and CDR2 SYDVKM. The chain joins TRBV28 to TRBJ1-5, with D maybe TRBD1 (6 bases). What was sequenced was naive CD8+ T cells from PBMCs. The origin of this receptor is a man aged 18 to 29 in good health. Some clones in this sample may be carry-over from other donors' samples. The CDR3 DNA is TGTGCCAGCAGGGGGGGGGCGGTCAATCAGCCCCAGCATTTT. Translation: CASRGGAVNQPQHF.